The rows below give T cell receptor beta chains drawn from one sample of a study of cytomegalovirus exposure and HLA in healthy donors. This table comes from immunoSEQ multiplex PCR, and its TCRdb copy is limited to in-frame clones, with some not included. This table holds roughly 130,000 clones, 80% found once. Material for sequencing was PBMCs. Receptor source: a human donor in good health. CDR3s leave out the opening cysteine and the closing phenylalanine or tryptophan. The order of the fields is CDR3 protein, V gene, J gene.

CDR3aa: ASSPSGGVRYEQY
v_gene: TRBV13
j_gene: TRBJ2-7

CDR3aa: ASGWAPAQVEWGNQPQH
v_gene: TRBV12-5
j_gene: TRBJ1-5

CDR3aa: ASWRYNQPQH
v_gene: TRBV6-5
j_gene: TRBJ1-5

CDR3aa: ASSVGGNTEAF
v_gene: TRBV6-1
j_gene: TRBJ1-1

CDR3aa: ASSQNAGPTNEKLF
v_gene: TRBV4-2
j_gene: TRBJ1-4

CDR3aa: ASSNLLGGPQH
v_gene: TRBV4-3
j_gene: TRBJ1-5

CDR3aa: ASSAYNKRGETQY
v_gene: TRBV9
j_gene: TRBJ2-5

CDR3aa: ASSKPRQNRNYGYT
v_gene: TRBV6-6
j_gene: TRBJ1-2

CDR3aa: ASSFSGSSYNSPLH
v_gene: TRBV6-5
j_gene: TRBJ1-6

CDR3aa: ASNRATGLTEFYEQY
v_gene: TRBV28
j_gene: TRBJ2-7

CDR3aa: ASSLAGVNEKLF
v_gene: TRBV5-6
j_gene: TRBJ1-4

CDR3aa: ASSLGLDLDEQF
v_gene: TRBV18
j_gene: TRBJ2-1

CDR3aa: ASSPTGFPYNEQF
v_gene: TRBV5-6
j_gene: TRBJ2-1

CDR3aa: ASSLDVDSSYNEQF
v_gene: TRBV5-1
j_gene: TRBJ2-1

CDR3aa: AGLGGGGYT
v_gene: TRBV12-1
j_gene: TRBJ1-2

CDR3aa: ASSLGDDKLTDTQY
v_gene: TRBV5-1
j_gene: TRBJ2-3

CDR3aa: ASSSGLSYEQY
v_gene: TRBV11-2
j_gene: TRBJ2-7

CDR3aa: ASSLGDRASYGYT
v_gene: TRBV7-9
j_gene: TRBJ1-2

CDR3aa: AVRQGNRDERF
v_gene: TRBV10-3
j_gene: TRBJ2-1

CDR3aa: ASSPVEVTEAF
v_gene: TRBV28
j_gene: TRBJ1-1

CDR3aa: ASSDFLTGELF
v_gene: TRBV25-1
j_gene: TRBJ2-2

CDR3aa: ASSLASGGDTQY
v_gene: TRBV5-1
j_gene: TRBJ2-3

CDR3aa: ASSQVPGPSYEQY
v_gene: TRBV14
j_gene: TRBJ2-7

CDR3aa: ASSPYDRNTEAF
v_gene: TRBV28
j_gene: TRBJ1-1

CDR3aa: ASSQARGGVTYEQY
v_gene: TRBV4-2
j_gene: TRBJ2-7

CDR3aa: ASSASRMEKLF
v_gene: TRBV19
j_gene: TRBJ1-4

CDR3aa: ASSLLHRATDTQY
v_gene: TRBV7-2
j_gene: TRBJ2-3